The 7 T cell receptor beta chains presented below share a single source sample, sequenced in a study of shared clonotypes between healthy human individuals. Repertoires were generated with immunoSEQ multiplex PCR, while TCRdb's copy carries only in-frame clones and drops some. The sample shows about 2.2 million clones, 93% of them seen only once. CD45RO-negative CD8 cells positively selected for CCR7 made up the naive population, which excluded terminally differentiated effector memory CD45RA+ cells. The sample taken for sequencing was naive CD8+ T cells from PBMCs. These receptors all come from a man in his late teens or twenties in good health. Some clones in this sample may be carry-over from other donors' samples.

In DNA form, the CDR3 reads TGTGCCAGCAGTTACTCGGCGACGATTGAGCAGTTCTTC. Encoded protein: CASSYSATIEQFF. The chain has TRBV6-5 and TRBJ2-1; no firm D call. Trimming pared 0 bases from V and 9 bases from J, leaving 9 bases between. CDR1 is MNHEY and CDR2 is SVGAGI in the germline V gene. This CDR3 has 13 amino acids.

The chain couples TRBV6-6 to TRBJ2-3; D may be TRBD2 (6 bases). Germline CDR1 and CDR2: MNHNY and SVGAGI (reference sequence). The CDR3 contains 15 residues. Trimming cost V 0 bases and J 5 bases, with 12 bases left between them. CDR3 sequence (DNA): TGTGCCAGCAGTTACTCGGTCGGGGGTGGAGATACGCAGTATTTT. Amino acid sequence: CASSYSVGGGDTQYF.

The chain has TRBV29-1 and TRBJ2-7, with D unresolved. V lost 1 base and J lost 6, with 10 bases in between. The CDR3 is 12 amino acids. Germline assignment: CDR1 SQVTM and CDR2 ANQGSEA. CDR3 bases: TGCAGCGTTGAAGGGTCCGTTCGCGAGCAGTACTTC. Protein sequence: CSVEGSVREQYF.

The gene calls are TRBV2 and TRBJ2-1, with TRBD1 matching 9 bases. V lost 4 bases, J lost 6 bases, and 7 bases stayed unmatched. This CDR3 is 15 amino acids long. The germline CDR1 and CDR2 sequences are SNHLY and FYNNEI. This chain's CDR3 is CASSVGQGTGNEQFF. CDR3 nucleotides: TGTGCCAGCAGTGTGGGACAGGGTACGGGCAATGAGCAGTTCTTC.

The chain couples TRBV7-7 to TRBJ2-3; D is perhaps TRBD2 (5 bases). The CDR3 contains 15 residues. Trimming removed 4 bases at V and 4 bases at J, with 15 bases between. Germline values: CDR1 SSHAT, CDR2 FNYEAQ (reference sequence). The CDR3 reads CASSSTISEADTQYF. Written as DNA, the CDR3 is TGTGCCAGCAGCTCCACCATTTCGGAGGCAGATACGCAGTATTTT.

The V gene is TRBV5-8, the J gene TRBJ2-7; TRBD2 is a possible D gene (6 bases). V gave up 1 base and J gave up 3 bases, with 20 bases separating them. Per germline, CDR1 SGHTS and CDR2 YDEGEE. The length of the CDR3 is 17 residues. The CDR3 reads CASSLRDSRQPLYEQYF. As DNA, the CDR3 is TGTGCCAGCAGCTTGAGGGACTCCAGACAACCTCTCTACGAGCAGTACTTC.

This clone was observed a handful of times. The chain carries TRBV7-9 and TRBJ2-1; no reliable D call. Trimming stripped 5 bases from V and 4 bases from J, with 6 bases between. CDR1 is SEHNR and CDR2 is FQNEAQ in the germline V gene (reference sequence). CDR3 size: 12 residues. CDR3 loop: CASSPNYNEQFF. For the CDR3, the DNA is TGTGCCAGCAGCCCCAATTACAATGAGCAGTTCTTC.